A selection of T cell receptor beta chains follows, all from one sample in a study of identical twins. TCRdb reprocessed the 5' RACE reads with MiXCR, giving one entry per CDR3 protein. Of 1.5 million to 2 million distinct CDR3 sequences listed, around a third are singletons. Sample: cord blood. Every receptor here comes from a newborn girl in good health. CDR3s leave out the opening cysteine and the closing phenylalanine or tryptophan. Fields, in order: J gene, V gene, D gene, CDR3 protein. The D gene is left open where the match is weak.

J gene: TRBJ2-1
V gene: TRBV4-2
D gene: TRBD2
CDR3 protein: ASNHPGTTQF

J gene: TRBJ2-7
V gene: TRBV3-1
D gene: TRBD1
CDR3 protein: ASSQADRGFYEQY

J gene: TRBJ1-2
V gene: TRBV28
D gene: TRBD1
CDR3 protein: ASGEDRLDYGYT

J gene: TRBJ2-4
V gene: TRBV5-1
D gene: -
CDR3 protein: ASSLTVPGKNIQY

J gene: TRBJ2-5
V gene: TRBV14
D gene: TRBD2
CDR3 protein: ASSQELAGVETQY

J gene: TRBJ1-2
V gene: TRBV6-6
D gene: -
CDR3 protein: ASSYLGGDVNYGYT

J gene: TRBJ1-6
V gene: TRBV10-3
D gene: -
CDR3 protein: AISVRGGSDSPLH

J gene: TRBJ1-1
V gene: TRBV12-3/TRBV12-4
D gene: TRBD1
CDR3 protein: ASTPGGRGLLNTEAF

J gene: TRBJ1-1
V gene: TRBV4-1
D gene: -
CDR3 protein: ASSQVMVSGVMGTEAF

J gene: TRBJ2-1
V gene: TRBV27
D gene: TRBD2
CDR3 protein: ASSLLAGLHNEQF

J gene: TRBJ1-2
V gene: TRBV11-2
D gene: TRBD1
CDR3 protein: ASSYDRARGYT

J gene: TRBJ1-2
V gene: TRBV20-1
D gene: -
CDR3 protein: SARDQGTPYGYT

J gene: TRBJ2-4
V gene: TRBV19
D gene: -
CDR3 protein: ASSINSGNIQY

J gene: TRBJ2-7
V gene: TRBV20-1
D gene: -
CDR3 protein: SAQGHIYEQY

J gene: TRBJ2-5
V gene: TRBV27
D gene: -
CDR3 protein: ASSGQGPQETQY

J gene: TRBJ2-1
V gene: TRBV5-1
D gene: -
CDR3 protein: ASNGRNEQF

J gene: TRBJ2-1
V gene: TRBV25-1
D gene: -
CDR3 protein: ASRERTGNEQF

J gene: TRBJ2-5
V gene: TRBV27
D gene: -
CDR3 protein: ASSFALSGAETQY

J gene: TRBJ2-1
V gene: TRBV20-1
D gene: -
CDR3 protein: SARAKELYNEQF

J gene: TRBJ2-5
V gene: TRBV2
D gene: TRBD2
CDR3 protein: ASRVPAGRETQY

J gene: TRBJ2-7
V gene: TRBV20-1
D gene: -
CDR3 protein: SASVRGYEQY

J gene: TRBJ2-4
V gene: TRBV7-2
D gene: TRBD1
CDR3 protein: ASSPIRGLTGGKNIQY

J gene: TRBJ2-1
V gene: TRBV20-1
D gene: -
CDR3 protein: SAWGNHYNEQF

J gene: TRBJ1-1
V gene: TRBV6-5
D gene: -
CDR3 protein: ASSYSSRGTNTEAF

J gene: TRBJ2-7
V gene: TRBV12-3/TRBV12-4
D gene: -
CDR3 protein: ASRATRSYEQY

J gene: -
V gene: TRBV12-3/TRBV12-4
D gene: TRBD2
CDR3 protein: ASRIAGGSYNEQY

J gene: TRBJ2-2
V gene: TRBV5-1
D gene: -
CDR3 protein: ASSLKGNGELF

J gene: TRBJ2-7
V gene: TRBV3-1
D gene: TRBD2
CDR3 protein: ASSQDSGTYEQY

J gene: TRBJ2-1
V gene: TRBV15
D gene: TRBD2
CDR3 protein: ATSRDGGGTRNEQF

J gene: TRBJ2-5
V gene: TRBV29-1
D gene: TRBD2
CDR3 protein: SVEDPRGDEQY

J gene: TRBJ2-1
V gene: TRBV20-1
D gene: -
CDR3 protein: SARDFKRGGYNEQF

J gene: TRBJ2-5
V gene: TRBV29-1
D gene: TRBD2
CDR3 protein: SVLAGGGETQY

J gene: TRBJ2-6
V gene: TRBV20-1
D gene: -
CDR3 protein: SVGEAGANVLT

J gene: TRBJ2-1
V gene: TRBV4-2
D gene: TRBD2
CDR3 protein: ASSQEPGLVNEQF

J gene: TRBJ2-7
V gene: TRBV11-2
D gene: -
CDR3 protein: ASSLVSGGDGSYEQY

J gene: TRBJ2-5
V gene: TRBV4-2
D gene: TRBD2
CDR3 protein: ASSQDYSSGGPYQETQY

J gene: TRBJ2-3
V gene: TRBV11-3
D gene: -
CDR3 protein: ASSSTGAGALDTQY

J gene: TRBJ2-7
V gene: TRBV12-3/TRBV12-4
D gene: TRBD1
CDR3 protein: ASTRGTGSYEQY

J gene: TRBJ1-5
V gene: TRBV25-1
D gene: -
CDR3 protein: ASSALGGADQPQH

J gene: TRBJ2-7
V gene: TRBV6-1
D gene: -
CDR3 protein: ASSETDTYEQY